These 3 T cell receptor beta chains came from one sample sequenced in a study of cytomegalovirus exposure and HLA in healthy donors. The PCR was carried out with 60 Vbeta primers and 13 Jbeta primers. Measured with immunoSEQ multiplex PCR; TCRdb has only the in-frame clones, and not every one. The sample shows some 110,000 clones, approximately 78% of them seen only once. The sequenced sample was PBMCs. The receptor set was obtained from a man aged 35-49 years in good health and CMV-seronegative.

This chain connects TRBV5-1 to TRBJ1-1; D gene unclear. Per germline, CDR1 SGHRS and CDR2 YFSETQ. V lost 1 base to trimming and J lost 0 bases, with 7 bases between them. CDR3 length: 14 residues. In DNA form, the CDR3 reads TGCGCCAGCAGCTTGACAATATTGAACACTGAAGCTTTCTTT. This encodes CASSLTILNTEAFF.

This clone was counted only a few times. The rearrangement joins TRBV6-4 to TRBJ1-2, with D perhaps matching TRBD1 (6 bases). Trimming took off 6 bases at V and 2 bases at J, with 16 bases between the two ends. CDR1 is MRHNA and CDR2 is SNTAGT in the germline V gene. This CDR3 has 15 residues. The CDR3: CASSVDGGSNYGYTF. As DNA, the CDR3 is TGTGCCAGCAGCGTCGATGGGGGCTCCAACTATGGCTACACCTTC.

V gene TRBV11-2 combines with J gene TRBJ1-3; possible D gene TRBD1, 5 bases. The V gene's germline CDR1 is SGHAT and CDR2 FQNNGV. V was trimmed by 3 bases and J by 0 bases, leaving 9 bases between them. The CDR3 totals 15 residues. The CDR3 DNA reads TGTGCCAGCAGCTTGGACAATTACTCTGGAAACACCATATATTTT. Its protein is CASSLDNYSGNTIYF.